This TCR beta chain was documented in a study of glioma-infiltrating T cells after dendritic cell vaccination. Points from the study as a whole: Complete blood and tumor specimen sets were limited to few patients.

With regard to this clone: The target antigen is unknown.

Data came from immunoSEQ multiplex PCR; TCRdb stores just in-frame clones and leaves some out. The sample lists around 21,000 clones, 75% to 85% occurring once. V lost 0 bases and J lost 0; bases outside the gene matches: 1. The CDR3 extends over 17 amino acids. In germline, CDR1 is LGHNA, CDR2 YNFKEQ. This TCR was sampled from a human donor with glioblastoma. The chain combines TRBV4-2 with TRBJ2-4; 11 nucleotides align to TRBD2. The sample in question was blood, obtained before dendritic cell vaccination. The CDR3 loop reads CASSQDLAGGAKNIQYF. CDR3 in DNA: TGTGCCAGCAGCCAAGATCTAGCGGGGGGAGCCAAAAACATTCAGTACTTC.